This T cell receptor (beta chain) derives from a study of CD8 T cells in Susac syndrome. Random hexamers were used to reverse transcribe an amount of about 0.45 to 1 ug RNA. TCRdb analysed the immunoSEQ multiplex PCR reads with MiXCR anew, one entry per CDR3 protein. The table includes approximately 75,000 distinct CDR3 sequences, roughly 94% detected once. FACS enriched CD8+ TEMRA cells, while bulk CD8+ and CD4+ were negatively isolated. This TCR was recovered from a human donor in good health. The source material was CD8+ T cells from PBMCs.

The CDR3 nucleotides are TGTGCCAGCAGTTACGGGACGAATCAGCCCCAGCATTTT. Its protein is CASSYGTNQPQHF. The chain links TRBV6-5 to TRBJ1-5, with D perhaps matching TRBD1 (5 bases). The CDR3 contains 13 residues. CDR1 is MNHEY, CDR2 SVGAGI, per germline. Trimming stripped 2 bases from V and 4 bases from J, with 6 bases between.